This entry lists 24 T cell receptor beta chains sequenced from one sample in a study of T cells expressing NK-cell markers. TCRdb reprocessed the 5' RACE reads and reports one entry per CDR3 protein, with no DNA. The sample features a few hundred thousand distinct CDR3 sequences, with about 0.4% in its top ten. Sequences were obtained from blood T cells: a sorted CD56 or NKG2C T cell subset, CD4+ or CD8+ T cells, or bulk PBMC T cells (not recorded which). Every receptor here comes from a man between 18 and 35 years old in good health.

The CDR3 loop is CASSLGKLEVEQYF. The V call is TRBV7-2, the J call TRBJ2-7; TCRdb selects TRBD2, and the lack of DNA leaves this call unchecked. CDR3 length: 14 residues. CDR1 and CDR2 from the germline V gene are SGHTA and FQGNSA.

The chain is built from TRBV4-2 and TRBJ2-1. CDR1 and CDR2 from the germline V gene are LGHNA and YNFKEQ. The CDR3 length is 16 residues. The CDR3 loop is CASSQRNAGYNNEQFF.

The chain recombines TRBV19 with TRBJ1-5; as DNA is missing, the TRBD1 call by TCRdb cannot be tested. The germline CDR1 and CDR2 sequences are LNHDA and SQIVND (reference sequence). CDR3 length equals 14 residues. The CDR3 spells CASRPDRSNQPQHF.

The V call is TRBV24-1, the J call TRBJ2-3; TCRdb indicates TRBD2, and absent DNA this call remains unverified. The CDR3 runs to 17 residues. The germline V gene encodes CDR1 KGHDR and CDR2 SFDVKD. CDR3 sequence reads: CATSAWGLAGGVDTQYF.

The rearrangement links TRBV29-1 to TRBJ2-4; TCRdb's D gene call, TRBD2, goes unchecked for lack of DNA. Looked up from germline, CDR1 is SQVTM and CDR2 is ANQGSEA. The length of the CDR3 is 15 residues. This CDR3 is CSVDGAQAGKNIQYF.

V usage is TRBV12-3 or TRBV12-4 and J usage is TRBJ2-5; the TCRdb call, TRBD1, lacks DNA for checking. This CDR3 comprises 15 residues. The CDR3 here is CASSFRGQFEETQYF.

The chain has TRBV5-1 and TRBJ2-1; as DNA is missing, the TRBD2 call by TCRdb cannot be tested. The germline CDR1 and CDR2 sequences are SGHRS and YFSETQ. This CDR3 has 16 residues. CDR3 loop: CASSWGLAGAGNEQFF. Full variable domain (rest looked up from reference TRBV5-1 and TRBJ2-1): KAGVTQTPRYLIKTRGQQVTLSCSPISGHRSVSWYQQTPGQGLQFLFEYFSETQRNKGNFPGRFSGRQFSNSRSEMNVSTLELGDSALYLCASSWGLAGAGNEQFFGPGTRLTVL.

The chain couples TRBV5-1 to TRBJ2-5; TCRdb returns TRBD1, unconfirmable since there is no DNA. Germline V lookup: CDR1 SGHRS, CDR2 YFSETQ. This CDR3 has 15 amino acids. This chain's CDR3 is CASSPGTGGLETQYF.

The V gene is TRBV5-1, the J gene TRBJ2-4. CDR1 is SGHRS, CDR2 YFSETQ, per germline. CDR3 size: 13 residues. The CDR3 loop is CASKVGTENIQYF.

The J gene is TRBJ2-3, the V gene TRBV15; TCRdb calls TRBD2, which cannot be checked without DNA. Per germline, CDR1 LNHNV and CDR2 YYDKDF (reference sequence). The CDR3 sequence is 17 residues long. CDR3 sequence: CATSRNPPGGGGDTQYF.

The rearrangement links TRBV5-4 to TRBJ2-1; TCRdb outputs TRBD2, but without DNA this stays unchecked. The CDR3 has 15 amino acids. Germline V gene data show CDR1 as SGHNT and CDR2 as YYREEE (reference sequence). CDR3 in amino acids: CASSSSSGSYNEQFF.

The chain uses TRBV10-3 and TRBJ2-1; TCRdb outputs TRBD2, but without DNA this stays unchecked. Germline lookup yields CDR1 ENHRY and CDR2 SYGVKD. This CDR3 region has 15 residues. The CDR3 sequence: CATKVSGSPNNEQFF.

This chain links TRBV5-1 with TRBJ1-1. Germline values: CDR1 SGHRS, CDR2 YFSETQ. The CDR3 runs to 14 residues. The CDR3 here is CASSQDTLGTEAFF.

The chain couples TRBV7-9 to TRBJ2-1; without DNA, the TCRdb call of TRBD1 cannot be checked. Germline V gene lookup returns CDR1 SEHNR and CDR2 FQNEAQ (reference sequence). The CDR3 is 13 amino acids. The CDR3 sequence: CAIRDRVYNEQFF.

This chain links TRBV29-1 with TRBJ1-2. Per the germline V gene, CDR1 is SQVTM and CDR2 is ANQGSEA. There are 13 residues in the CDR3. CDR3 sequence reads: CSVEGQQYYGYTF.

The chain links TRBV12-3 or TRBV12-4 to TRBJ2-1; TCRdb calls TRBD1, which cannot be checked without DNA. The CDR3 loop spans 15 amino acids. CDR3 residues: CASSLAHRGANEQFF.

The chain employs TRBV6-1 and TRBJ2-1; TCRdb proposes TRBD1, but this gene call is untestable without DNA. The germline CDR1 and CDR2 sequences are MNHNS and SASEGT. CDR3 size: 14 residues. The chain's CDR3 is CASAAQGSGNEQFF.

The V gene is TRBV10-3, the J gene TRBJ2-5; absent DNA, TCRdb's TRBD1 call cannot be checked. This CDR3 has 12 residues. Germline V lookup: CDR1 ENHRY, CDR2 SYGVKD. CDR3 amino acids: CAIRGRTETQYF.

The chain uses TRBV20-1 and TRBJ2-3; absent DNA, TCRdb's TRBD2 call cannot be checked. Looked up from germline, CDR1 is DFQATT and CDR2 is SNEGSKA (reference sequence). This CDR3 contains 15 residues. The CDR3 protein is CSAGPLAGGSSTQYF.

The V gene is TRBV29-1, the J gene TRBJ2-3. Germline values: CDR1 SQVTM, CDR2 ANQGSEA. This CDR3 has 13 amino acids. This CDR3 reads CSVERDEGDTQYF.

The CDR3 loop is CASILGRDMNTEAFF. The V and J genes are TRBV2 and TRBJ1-1; as DNA is missing, the TRBD1 call by TCRdb cannot be tested. Germline CDR1 and CDR2: SNHLY and FYNNEI. This CDR3 has 15 residues.

The chain recombines TRBV12-3 or TRBV12-4 with TRBJ2-2. The CDR3 loop spans 15 amino acids. The CDR3 sequence is CASSLARSNTGELFF.

This sequence joins TRBV7-2 and TRBJ2-7; there is no DNA to check the TCRdb D call of TRBD1. Germline CDR1 SGHTA, CDR2 FQGNSA. The CDR3 loop spans 14 amino acids. CDR3 sequence: CASSYRTGPSEQYF.

This chain connects TRBV13 to TRBJ1-1; TCRdb's D call of TRBD1 is untestable without DNA. There are 12 residues in the CDR3. Germline V gene data show CDR1 as PRHDT and CDR2 as FYEKMQ (reference sequence). The chain's CDR3 is CASSRQGPEAFF.